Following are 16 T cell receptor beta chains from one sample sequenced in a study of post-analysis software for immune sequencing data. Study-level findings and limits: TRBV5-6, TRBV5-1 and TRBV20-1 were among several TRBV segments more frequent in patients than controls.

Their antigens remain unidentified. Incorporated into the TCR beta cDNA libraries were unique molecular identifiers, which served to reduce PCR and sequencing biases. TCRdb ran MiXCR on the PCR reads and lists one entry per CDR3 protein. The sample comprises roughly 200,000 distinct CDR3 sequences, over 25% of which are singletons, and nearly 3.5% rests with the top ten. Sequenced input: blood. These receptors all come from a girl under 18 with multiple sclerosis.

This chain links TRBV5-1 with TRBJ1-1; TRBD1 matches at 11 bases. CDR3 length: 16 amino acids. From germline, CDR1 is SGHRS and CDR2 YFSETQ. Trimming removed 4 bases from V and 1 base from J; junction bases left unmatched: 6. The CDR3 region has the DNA TGCGCCAGCAGCCAGGACAGGGGGCCAGGGAACACTGAAGCTTTCTTT. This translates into CASSQDRGPGNTEAFF.

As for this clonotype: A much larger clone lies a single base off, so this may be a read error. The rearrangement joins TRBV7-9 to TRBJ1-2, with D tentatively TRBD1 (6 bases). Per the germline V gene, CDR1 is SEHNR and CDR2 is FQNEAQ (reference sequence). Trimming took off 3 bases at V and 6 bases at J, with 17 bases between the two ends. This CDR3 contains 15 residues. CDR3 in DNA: TGTGCCAGCAGCTTCGATCCTCCAGGGGCGGATGGCTACACCTTC. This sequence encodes CASSFDPPGADGYTF.

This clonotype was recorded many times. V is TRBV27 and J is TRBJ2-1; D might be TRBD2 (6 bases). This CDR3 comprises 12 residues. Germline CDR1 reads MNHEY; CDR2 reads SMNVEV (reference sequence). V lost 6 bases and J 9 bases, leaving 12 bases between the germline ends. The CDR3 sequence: CASSNRLGEQFF. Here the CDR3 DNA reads TGTGCCAGCAGCAATCGACTAGGTGAGCAGTTCTTC.

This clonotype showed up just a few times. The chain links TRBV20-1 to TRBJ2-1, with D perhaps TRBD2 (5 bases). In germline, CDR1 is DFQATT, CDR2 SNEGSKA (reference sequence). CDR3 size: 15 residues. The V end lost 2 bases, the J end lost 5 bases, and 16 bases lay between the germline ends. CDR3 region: CSARRPAGMNNEQFF. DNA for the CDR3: TGCAGTGCTAGACGTCCAGCCGGGATGAACAATGAGCAGTTCTTC.

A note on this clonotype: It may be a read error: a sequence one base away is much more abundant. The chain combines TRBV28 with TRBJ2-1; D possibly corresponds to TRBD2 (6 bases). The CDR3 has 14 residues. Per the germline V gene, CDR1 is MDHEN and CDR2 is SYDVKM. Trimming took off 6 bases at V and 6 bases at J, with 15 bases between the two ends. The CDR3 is CASSRRGYRNEQFF. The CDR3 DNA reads TGTGCCAGCAGCCGACGGGGGTATCGCAATGAGCAGTTCTTC.

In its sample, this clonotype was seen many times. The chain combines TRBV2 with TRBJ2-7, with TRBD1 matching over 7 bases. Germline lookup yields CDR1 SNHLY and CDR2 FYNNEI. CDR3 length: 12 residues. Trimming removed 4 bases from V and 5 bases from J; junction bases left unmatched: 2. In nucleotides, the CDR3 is TGTGCCAGCAGTGCCAGGGGGAACGAGCAGTACTTC. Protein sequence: CASSARGNEQYF.

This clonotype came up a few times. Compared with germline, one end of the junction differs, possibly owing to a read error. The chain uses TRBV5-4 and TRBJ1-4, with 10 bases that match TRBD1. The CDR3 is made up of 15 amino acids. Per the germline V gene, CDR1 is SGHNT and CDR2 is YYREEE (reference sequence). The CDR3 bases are TGTGCCAACAGCCCCTCGGGACAGGGGTGTGGAAAACTGTTTTTT. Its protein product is CANSPSGQGCGKLFF.

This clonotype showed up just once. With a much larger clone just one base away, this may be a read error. CDR3 protein: CTSSSSGGASYNEQFF. The CDR3 nucleotides are TGTACCAGCAGCTCTAGCGGAGGCGCCTCCTACAATGAGCAGTTCTTC. The V gene is TRBV11-2, the J gene TRBJ2-1, with 7 bases fitting TRBD2. CDR1 is SGHAT and CDR2 is FQNNGV in the germline V gene. The CDR3 is 16 residues long. Together with reference TRBV11-2 and TRBJ2-1, the CDR3 gives the full variable domain: EAGVAQSPRYKIIEKRQSVAFWCNPISGHATLYWYQQILGQGPKLLIQFQNNGVVDDSQLPKDRFSAERLKGVDSTLKIQPAKLEDSAVYLCTSSSSGGASYNEQFFGPGTRLTVL.

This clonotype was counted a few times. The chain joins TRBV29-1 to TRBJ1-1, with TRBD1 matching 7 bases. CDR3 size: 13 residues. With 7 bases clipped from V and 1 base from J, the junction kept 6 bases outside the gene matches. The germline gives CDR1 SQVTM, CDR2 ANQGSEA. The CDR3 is CSAEGTANTEAFF. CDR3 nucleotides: TGCAGCGCGGAGGGGACAGCGAACACTGAAGCTTTCTTT. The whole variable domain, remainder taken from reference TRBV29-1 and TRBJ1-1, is SAVISQKPSRDICQRGTSLTIQCQVDSQVTMMFWYRQQPGQSLTLIATANQGSEATYESGFVIDKFPISRPNLTFSTLTVSNMSPEDSSIYLCSAEGTANTEAFFGQGTRLTVV.

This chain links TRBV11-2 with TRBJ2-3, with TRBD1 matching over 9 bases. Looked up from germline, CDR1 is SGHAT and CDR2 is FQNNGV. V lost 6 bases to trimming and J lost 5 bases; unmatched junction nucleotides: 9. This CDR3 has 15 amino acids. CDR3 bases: TGTGCCAGCAGAAATCGGGACAGGGTCGGAGATACGCAGTATTTT. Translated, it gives CASRNRDRVGDTQYF.

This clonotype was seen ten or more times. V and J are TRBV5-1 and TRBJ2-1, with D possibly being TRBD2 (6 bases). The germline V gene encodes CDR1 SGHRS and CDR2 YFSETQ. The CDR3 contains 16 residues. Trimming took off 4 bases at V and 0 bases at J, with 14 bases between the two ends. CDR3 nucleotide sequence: TGCGCCAGCAGCCCCATACTAGCCGGCTCCTACAATGAGCAGTTCTTC. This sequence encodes CASSPILAGSYNEQFF.

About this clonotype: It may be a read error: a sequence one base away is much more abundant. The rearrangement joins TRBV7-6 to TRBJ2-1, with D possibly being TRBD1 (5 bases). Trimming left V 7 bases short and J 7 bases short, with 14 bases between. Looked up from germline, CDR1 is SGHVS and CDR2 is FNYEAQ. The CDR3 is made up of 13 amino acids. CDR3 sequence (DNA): TGTGCCAGCACAGAGCCAGGGAAGAATGAGCAGTTCTTC. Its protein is CASTEPGKNEQFF. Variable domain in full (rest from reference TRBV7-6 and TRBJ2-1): GAGVSQSPRYKVTKRGQDVALRCDPISGHVSLYWYRQALGQGPEFLTYFNYEAQQDKSGLPNDRFSAERPEGSISTLTIQRTEQRDSAMYRCASTEPGKNEQFFGPGTRLTVL.

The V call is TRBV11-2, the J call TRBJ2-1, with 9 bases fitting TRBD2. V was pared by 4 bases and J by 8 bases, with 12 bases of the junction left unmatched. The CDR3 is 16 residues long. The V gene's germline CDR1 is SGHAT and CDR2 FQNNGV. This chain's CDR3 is CASSSGASGKFDEQFF. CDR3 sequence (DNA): TGTGCCAGCAGCTCTGGGGCTAGCGGGAAGTTTGATGAGCAGTTCTTC.

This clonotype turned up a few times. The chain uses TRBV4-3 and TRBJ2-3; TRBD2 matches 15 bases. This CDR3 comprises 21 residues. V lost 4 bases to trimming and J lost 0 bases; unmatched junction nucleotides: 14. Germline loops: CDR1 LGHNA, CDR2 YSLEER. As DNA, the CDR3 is TGCGCCAGCAGCCCCCGGCCTGTAGGGACTAGCGGGGGGAGTAGCACAGATACGCAGTATTTT. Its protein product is CASSPRPVGTSGGSSTDTQYF.

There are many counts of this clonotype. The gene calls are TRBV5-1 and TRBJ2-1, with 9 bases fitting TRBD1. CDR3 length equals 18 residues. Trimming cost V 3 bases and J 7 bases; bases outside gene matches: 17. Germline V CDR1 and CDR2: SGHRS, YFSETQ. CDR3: CASSSSPHDRGCGNEQFF. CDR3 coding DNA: TGCGCCAGCAGCTCTTCACCCCACGACAGGGGGTGTGGGAATGAGCAGTTCTTC.

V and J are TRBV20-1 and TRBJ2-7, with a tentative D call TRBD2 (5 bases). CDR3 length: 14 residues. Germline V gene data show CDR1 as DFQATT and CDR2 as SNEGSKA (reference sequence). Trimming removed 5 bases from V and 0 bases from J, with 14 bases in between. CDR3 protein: CSAQMATSSYEQYF. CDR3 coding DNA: TGCAGTGCTCAGATGGCCACTAGCTCCTACGAGCAGTACTTC.